This passage covers 10 T cell receptor beta chains from one sample sequenced in a study of blood T cell repertoires in COVID-19. Method: immunoSEQ multiplex PCR; TCRdb's copy keeps in-frame clones and lacks some. Here the sample spans 120,000 or so clones, around 85% being singletons. Material for sequencing was peripheral blood. All receptors derive from a man aged 65 to 85 who had recovered from COVID-19.

CDR3 amino acids: CAISTGGREKLFF. The CDR3 DNA sequence: TGTGCCATCAGTACAGGGGGACGGGAAAAACTGTTTTTT. The V call is TRBV10-3, the J call TRBJ1-4; 8 bases fit TRBD1. V dropped 5 bases and J dropped 8; count of bases not matched to a gene: 4. Germline-derived CDR1 and CDR2 are ENHRY and SYGVKD. CDR3 size: 13 residues.

The chain uses TRBV19 and TRBJ1-5, with TRBD1 as a possible D gene (5 bases). Trimming removed 7 bases at V and 4 bases at J, with 20 bases between. Germline V gene sequence: CDR1 LNHDA, CDR2 SQIVND (reference sequence). The CDR3 contains 16 residues. In nucleotides, the CDR3 is TGTGCCAGTACCCCCCCGAAGTGGGGGGGAAATCAGCCCCAGCATTTT. Protein: CASTPPKWGGNQPQHF.

The J gene is TRBJ2-1, the V gene TRBV21-1; the table's D call, TRBD2, was not checked against the DNA. TRBV21-1 is tagged as a pseudogene. The CDR3 length is 15 residues. The CDR3 protein is CASSRLTSGHLEQFF. As DNA, the CDR3 is TGTGCCAGCAGCAGACTGACTAGCGGGCACCTTGAGCAGTTCTTC.

The CDR3, as DNA: TGTGCCAGCAGCGTAGCAGAGGGGGCCGTTAGGGGCTACACCTTC. Amino acids: CASSVAEGAVRGYTF. The chain joins TRBV9 to TRBJ1-2, with 7 positions matching TRBD1. V lost 0 bases and J lost 8; bases outside the gene matches: 10. The CDR3 sequence is 15 residues long. CDR1 and CDR2 from the germline V gene are SGDLS and YYNGEE. The variable domain in full, completed from reference TRBV9 and TRBJ1-2, reads DSGVTQTPKHLITATGQRVTLRCSPRSGDLSVYWYQQSLDQGLQFLIQYYNGEERAKGNILERFSAQQFPDLHSELNLSSLELGDSALYFCASSVAEGAVRGYTFGSGTRLTVV.

This clone was detected a few times. Different DNA sequences within this sample yield the same CDR3. The chain combines TRBV3-1 (or the pseudogene TRBV3-2) with TRBJ1-5, with D tentatively TRBD1 (6 bases). There are 16 residues in the CDR3. V lost 4 bases, J lost 1 base, and 14 bases lay in between. In germline, CDR1 is LGHDT, CDR2 YNNKEL (reference sequence). In DNA, the CDR3 is TGTGCCAGCAGCCGTGGGGGGGGCTACAGCAATCAGCCCCAGCATTTT. Protein product: CASSRGGGYSNQPQHF.

The rearrangement joins TRBV5-1 to TRBJ1-2; D is uncertain. The germline V and J ends were trimmed by 2 bases and 2 bases, with 7 bases remaining between them. This CDR3 contains 13 residues. Germline lookup yields CDR1 SGHRS and CDR2 YFSETQ. The CDR3 DNA reads as TGCGCCAGCAGCTTCGGGGTAAACTATGGCTACACCTTC. The encoded protein is CASSFGVNYGYTF.

The rearrangement uses TRBV9 and TRBJ1-2; D gene ambiguous. Trimming took off 0 bases at V and 1 base at J, with 7 bases between the two ends. This CDR3 spans 14 amino acids. Germline V gene lookup returns CDR1 SGDLS and CDR2 YYNGEE. The CDR3 coding sequence is TGTGCCAGCAGCGTAGGCGCTCTTAACTATGGCTACACCTTC. Translating gives CASSVGALNYGYTF.

The chain is built from TRBV21-1 and TRBJ1-3; the D call of TRBD1 is as the table states it, not checked on the DNA. TRBV21-1 is a documented pseudogene. CDR3 length: 14 residues. Here the CDR3 reads CASSMQGSGNTIYF. CDR3 bases: TGTGCCAGCAGCATGCAGGGCTCTGGAAACACCATATATTTT.

DNA for the CDR3: TGTGCCAGCAAGAGCTTCTCCTACAATGAGCAGTTCTTC. This gives the protein CASKSFSYNEQFF. The chain combines TRBV5-4 with TRBJ2-1; D remains unclear. Germline V gene lookup returns CDR1 SGHNT and CDR2 YYREEE (reference sequence). The length of the CDR3 is 13 residues. V was pared by 6 bases and J by 0 bases, with 7 bases between.

CDR3 nucleotides: TGTGCCAGCTCAGCCCTGATAGGAGTCCTCGGCACAGATACGCAGTATTTT. Amino acid sequence: CASSALIGVLGTDTQYF. The V and J genes are TRBV18 and TRBJ2-3, with D hard to call. The CDR3 spans 17 residues. V gave up 5 bases and J gave up 1 base, with 19 bases separating them. Germline CDR1 is KGHSH and CDR2 is LQKENI.